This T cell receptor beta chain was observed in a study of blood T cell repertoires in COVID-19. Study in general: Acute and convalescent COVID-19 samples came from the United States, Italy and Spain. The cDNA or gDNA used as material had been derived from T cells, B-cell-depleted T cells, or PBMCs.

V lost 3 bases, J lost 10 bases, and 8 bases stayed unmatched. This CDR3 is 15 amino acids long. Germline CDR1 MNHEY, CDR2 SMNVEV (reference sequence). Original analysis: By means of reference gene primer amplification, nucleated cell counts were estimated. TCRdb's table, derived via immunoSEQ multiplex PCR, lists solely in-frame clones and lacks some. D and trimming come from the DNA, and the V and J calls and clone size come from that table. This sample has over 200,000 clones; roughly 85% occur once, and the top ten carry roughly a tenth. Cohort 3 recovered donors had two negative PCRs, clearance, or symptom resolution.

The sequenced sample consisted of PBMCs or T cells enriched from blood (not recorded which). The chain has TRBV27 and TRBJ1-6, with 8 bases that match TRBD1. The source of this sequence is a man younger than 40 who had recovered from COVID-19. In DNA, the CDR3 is TGTGCCAGCAGTTTTTCTAGGACAGGGATATCACCCCTCCACTTT. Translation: CASSFSRTGISPLHF.